The rows below give T cell receptor beta chains drawn from one sample of a study of T-cell memory formation after mild COVID-19. TCRdb independently ran MiXCR on the 5' RACE reads; one entry per CDR3 protein. The sample contains roughly 370,000 distinct CDR3 sequences, approximately 15% of which appear only once. Source material: PBMCs or a T cell subset sorted from them (not recorded which). These receptors all come from a man aged 18 to 30 who had mild COVID-19 (a few samples of this study predate the infection). Cell type and time point are not known. Both conserved end residues are trimmed from each CDR3.

>TRBJ1-6|TRBV12-3/TRBV12-4|11
ASSLFGDSPLH
>TRBJ2-1|TRBV5-1|13
ASSLGGSFYNEQF
>TRBJ2-4|TRBV28|10
ASSFRGDIQY
>TRBJ2-7|TRBV29-1|10
SVSGGRWEQY
>TRBJ2-3|TRBV5-1|13
ASSLRRTSTDTQY
>TRBJ2-3|TRBV7-9|13
ASSFSRQVPDTQY
>TRBJ2-1|TRBV6-5|12
ASTRRGNPNEQF
>TRBJ2-5|TRBV3-1|17
ASSRIRATDMPVQETQY
>TRBJ1-1|TRBV20-1|13
SARGGEPKNTEAF
>TRBJ2-7|TRBV10-3|11
AISESSGFEQY
>TRBJ2-5|TRBV7-2|10
ASSLEEADLD
>TRBJ1-3|TRBV6-2/TRBV6-3|13
ASSYFTDYGNTIY
>TRBJ2-7|TRBV5-1|12
ASSRIAGTYEQY
>TRBJ1-3|TRBV3-1|13
ASSQELGSGNTIY
>TRBJ1-2|TRBV5-4|12
ASSITVVNYGYT
>TRBJ2-1|TRBV7-7|14
ASSQGGSSSYNEQF
>TRBJ2-7|TRBV20-1|13
SARPSYAGNYEQY
>TRBJ2-3|TRBV21-1|19
ASSKALGLAGGRSSTDTQY
>TRBJ1-6|TRBV9|14
ASSGDTTGYNSPLH
>TRBJ1-1|TRBV6-5|11
ASSALGGSEAF
>TRBJ2-5|TRBV12-3/TRBV12-4|11
ASTTWGEETQY
>TRBJ2-3|TRBV6-1|14
ASSETSGGGGDTQY
>TRBJ1-1|TRBV24-1|12
ATSGPGGNTEAF
>TRBJ2-7|TRBV20-1|13
SARDGQGPSYEQY
>TRBJ1-1|TRBV9|13
ASSVQGNSHTEAF
>TRBJ2-2|TRBV6-6|13
ASSYRGGAYGELF
>TRBJ1-5|TRBV5-6|13
ASSTGTGRDQPQH
>TRBJ1-6|TRBV9|11
ASLPGYISPLH
>TRBJ2-1|TRBV12-3/TRBV12-4|11
ASTLGGANEQF